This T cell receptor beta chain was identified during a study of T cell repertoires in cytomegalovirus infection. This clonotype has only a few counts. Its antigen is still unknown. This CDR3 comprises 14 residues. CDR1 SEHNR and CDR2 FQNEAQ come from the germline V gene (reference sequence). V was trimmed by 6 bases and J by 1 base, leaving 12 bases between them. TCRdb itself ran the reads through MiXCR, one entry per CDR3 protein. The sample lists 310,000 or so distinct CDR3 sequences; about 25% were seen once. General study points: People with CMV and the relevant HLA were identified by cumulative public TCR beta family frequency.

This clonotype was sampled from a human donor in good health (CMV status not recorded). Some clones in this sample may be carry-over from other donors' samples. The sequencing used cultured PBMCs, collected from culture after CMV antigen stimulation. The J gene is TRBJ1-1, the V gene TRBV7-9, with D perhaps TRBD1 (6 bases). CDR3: CASSRKGGNTEAFF. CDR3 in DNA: TGTGCCAGCAGTCGGAAGGGGGGGAACACTGAAGCTTTCTTT.